This T cell receptor beta chain was recorded in a study of tumor-infiltrating lymphocytes in primary liver carcinoma. Looking at the study overall: Maximum tumor diameters ranged from about 4.2 to 11 cm, stage T1-T3 N0M0.

RNA was extracted from whole blood without cell sorting, alongside germline DNA. Overall study results and limits: Between tumor regions, pairs overlapped more than tumor-adjacent and tumor-blood pairs did. Significantly larger top-250-clone fractions were found in tumors than in blood (p = 0.039). Bulk samples went unsorted, so CD4+ and CD8+ repertoires were not compared.

This clonotype was seen repeatedly, ten times or more. Its antigen is not known. Synthesis of TCR beta cDNA was carried out from 450 to 500 ng total RNA with a constant-region primer. Three rounds of nested multiplex PCR with slightly modified ARM-PCR produced TCR beta libraries. The first two PCR rounds used TRBV1-TRBV30 forward primers with a C-beta reverse primer, 9 to 10 cycles each. One entry per CDR3 protein results from TCRdb running MiXCR on the multiplex PCR reads. The sample has some 320,000 distinct CDR3 sequences; roughly 60% are singletons. The CDR3 contains 16 residues. V gave up 2 bases and J gave up 8 bases; unmatched junction bases: 9.

The rearrangement joins TRBV12-3 or TRBV12-4 to TRBJ2-2; TRBD2 matches at 9 bases. The TCR comes from a man in his forties with primary liver carcinoma and hepatitis B virus infection. Sequencing input: peripheral blood. The CDR3 spells CASSLLAGVDLGELFF. The CDR3 bases are TGTGCCAGCAGTTTATTAGCGGGAGTGGATTTGGGGGAGCTGTTTTTT.